The entry that follows covers one TCR beta chain sequence. The record originates from a study of cytomegalovirus exposure and HLA in healthy donors. Study-wide context: Inside one of the first data releases sat tens of millions of unique TCRs taken from HLA-typed donors.

13 Jbeta primers and 60 Vbeta primers were used for the PCR. Sequencing was performed with immunoSEQ multiplex PCR; in TCRdb, only in-frame clones are kept and a portion is missing. In the table there are approximately 210,000 clones, about 89% of which are singletons. The sequencing input was PBMCs. The sequence was collected from a man under 40 in good health and CMV-seronegative.

CDR3 sequence: CASSLGGTGGHEQFF. The CDR3 DNA sequence: TGTGCCAGCAGCTTGGGAGGGACGGGGGGCCATGAGCAGTTCTTC. This chain uses TRBV5-6 with TRBJ2-1, with D possibly TRBD2 on 7 matching bases. From germline, CDR1 is SGHDT and CDR2 YYEEEE. The length of the CDR3 is 15 residues. Trimming stripped 0 bases from V and 8 bases from J, with 15 bases between.